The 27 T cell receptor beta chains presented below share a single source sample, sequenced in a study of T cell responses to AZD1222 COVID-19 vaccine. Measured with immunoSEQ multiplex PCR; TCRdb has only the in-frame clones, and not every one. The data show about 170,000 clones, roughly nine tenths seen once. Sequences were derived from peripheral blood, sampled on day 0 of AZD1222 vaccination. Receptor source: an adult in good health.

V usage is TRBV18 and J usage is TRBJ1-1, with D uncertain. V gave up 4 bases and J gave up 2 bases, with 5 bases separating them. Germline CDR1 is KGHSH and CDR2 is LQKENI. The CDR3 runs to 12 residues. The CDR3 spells CASSLLNTEAFF. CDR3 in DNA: TGTGCCAGCTCACTACTTAACACTGAAGCTTTCTTT.

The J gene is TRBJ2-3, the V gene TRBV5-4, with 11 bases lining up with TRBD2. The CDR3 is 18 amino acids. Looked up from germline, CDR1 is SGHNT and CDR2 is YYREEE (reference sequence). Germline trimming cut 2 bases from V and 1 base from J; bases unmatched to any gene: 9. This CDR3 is CASSFGLAGGKGTDTQYF. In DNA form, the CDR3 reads TGTGCCAGCAGCTTCGGGCTAGCGGGGGGAAAGGGCACAGATACGCAGTATTTT.

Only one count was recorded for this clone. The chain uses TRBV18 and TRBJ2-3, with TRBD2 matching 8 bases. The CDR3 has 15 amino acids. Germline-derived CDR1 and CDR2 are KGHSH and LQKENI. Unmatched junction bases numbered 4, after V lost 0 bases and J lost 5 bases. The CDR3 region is CASSPPGRGGDTQYF. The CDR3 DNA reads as TGTGCCAGCTCACCACCGGGACGGGGGGGAGATACGCAGTATTTT.

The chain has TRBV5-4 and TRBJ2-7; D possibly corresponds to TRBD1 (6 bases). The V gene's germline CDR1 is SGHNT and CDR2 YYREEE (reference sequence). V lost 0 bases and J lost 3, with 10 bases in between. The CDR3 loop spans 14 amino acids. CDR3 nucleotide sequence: TGTGCCAGCAGCTTGGCCCACAGGGACTACGAGCAGTACTTC. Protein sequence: CASSLAHRDYEQYF.

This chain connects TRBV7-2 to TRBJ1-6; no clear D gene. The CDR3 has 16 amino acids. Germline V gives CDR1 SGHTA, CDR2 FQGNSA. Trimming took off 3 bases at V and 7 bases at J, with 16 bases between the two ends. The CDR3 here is CASSFRTGRTNSPLHF. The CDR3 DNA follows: TGTGCCAGCAGCTTTCGGACCGGACGGACGAATTCACCCCTCCACTTT.

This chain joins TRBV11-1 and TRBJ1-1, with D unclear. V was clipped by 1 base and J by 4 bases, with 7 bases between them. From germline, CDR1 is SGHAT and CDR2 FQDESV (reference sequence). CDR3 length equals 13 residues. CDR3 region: CASSLEPGTEAFF. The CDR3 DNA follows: TGTGCCAGCAGCTTAGAGCCTGGCACTGAAGCTTTCTTT.

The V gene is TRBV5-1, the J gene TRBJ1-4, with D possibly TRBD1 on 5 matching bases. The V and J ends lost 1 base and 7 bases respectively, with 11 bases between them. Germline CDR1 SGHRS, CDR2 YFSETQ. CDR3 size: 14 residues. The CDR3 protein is CASSLQGRGEKLFF. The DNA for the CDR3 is TGCGCCAGCAGCTTGCAGGGCCGGGGTGAAAAACTGTTTTTT.

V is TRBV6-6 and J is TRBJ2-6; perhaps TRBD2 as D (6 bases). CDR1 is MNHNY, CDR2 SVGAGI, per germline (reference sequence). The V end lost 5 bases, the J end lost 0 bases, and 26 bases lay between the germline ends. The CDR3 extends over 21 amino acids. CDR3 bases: TGTGCCAGCAGTCCCATTAGCGGCGGAGCAAAACCAAGCTCTGGGGCCAACGTCCTGACTTTC. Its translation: CASSPISGGAKPSSGANVLTF.

For the CDR3, the DNA is TGTGCCAGCAGCCAGGGGACTAGCTCGCACGAGCAGTTCTTC. This gives the protein CASSQGTSSHEQFF. The chain has TRBV3-1 (or the pseudogene TRBV3-2) and TRBJ2-1; 9 bases map to TRBD2. Germline V gene sequence: CDR1 LGHDT, CDR2 YNNKEL (reference sequence). The CDR3 sequence is 14 residues long. J lost 10 bases, V lost 3 bases, and 7 bases had no gene match.

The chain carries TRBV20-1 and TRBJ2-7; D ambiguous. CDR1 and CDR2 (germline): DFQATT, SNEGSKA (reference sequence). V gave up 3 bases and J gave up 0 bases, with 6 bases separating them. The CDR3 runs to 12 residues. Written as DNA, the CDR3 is TGCAGTGCTAGTACGAGCTCCTACGAGCAGTACTTC. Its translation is CSASTSSYEQYF.

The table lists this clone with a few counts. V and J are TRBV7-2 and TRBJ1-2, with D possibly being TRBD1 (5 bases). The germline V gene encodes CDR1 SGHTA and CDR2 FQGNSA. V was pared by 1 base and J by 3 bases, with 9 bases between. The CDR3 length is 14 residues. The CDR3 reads CASSLVVGDYGYTF. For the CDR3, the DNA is TGTGCCAGCAGCTTAGTGGTAGGGGACTATGGCTACACCTTC.

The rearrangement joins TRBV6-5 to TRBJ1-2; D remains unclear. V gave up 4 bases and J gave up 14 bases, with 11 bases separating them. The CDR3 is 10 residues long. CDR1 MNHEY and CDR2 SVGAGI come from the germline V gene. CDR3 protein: CASSSTERTF. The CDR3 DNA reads TGTGCCAGCAGTTCGACGGAGCGGACCTTC.

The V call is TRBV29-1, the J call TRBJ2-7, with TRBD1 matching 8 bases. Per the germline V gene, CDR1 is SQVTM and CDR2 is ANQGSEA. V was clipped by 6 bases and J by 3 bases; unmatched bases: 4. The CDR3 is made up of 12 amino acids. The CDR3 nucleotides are TGCAGCGTGGCTGGACAGGGCTACGAGCAGTACTTC. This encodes CSVAGQGYEQYF.

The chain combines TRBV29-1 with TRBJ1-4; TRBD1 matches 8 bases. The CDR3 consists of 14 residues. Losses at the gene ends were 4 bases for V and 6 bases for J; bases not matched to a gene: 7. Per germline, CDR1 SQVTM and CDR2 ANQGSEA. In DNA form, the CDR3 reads TGCAGCGTTGCCTTCGGACAGGGTGATGAAAAACTGTTTTTT. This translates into CSVAFGQGDEKLFF.

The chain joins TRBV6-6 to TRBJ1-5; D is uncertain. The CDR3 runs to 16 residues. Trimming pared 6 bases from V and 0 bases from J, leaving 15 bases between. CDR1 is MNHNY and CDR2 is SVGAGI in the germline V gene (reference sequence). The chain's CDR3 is CASRSGSVDSNQPQHF. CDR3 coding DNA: TGTGCCAGCAGGTCGGGGTCGGTGGATAGCAATCAGCCCCAGCATTTT.

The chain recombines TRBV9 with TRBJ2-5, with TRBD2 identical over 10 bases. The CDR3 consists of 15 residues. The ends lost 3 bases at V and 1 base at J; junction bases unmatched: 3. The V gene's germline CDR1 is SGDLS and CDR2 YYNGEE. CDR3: CASSGSGGSQETQYF. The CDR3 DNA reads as TGTGCCAGCAGCGGTAGCGGGGGGAGCCAAGAGACCCAGTACTTC.

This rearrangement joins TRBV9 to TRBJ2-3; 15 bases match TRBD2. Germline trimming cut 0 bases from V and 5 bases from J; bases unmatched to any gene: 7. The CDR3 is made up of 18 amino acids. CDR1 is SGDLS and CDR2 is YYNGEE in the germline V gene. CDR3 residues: CASSVGGLAGGPGDTQYF. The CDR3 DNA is TGTGCCAGCAGCGTAGGAGGACTAGCGGGGGGGCCTGGAGATACGCAGTATTTT.

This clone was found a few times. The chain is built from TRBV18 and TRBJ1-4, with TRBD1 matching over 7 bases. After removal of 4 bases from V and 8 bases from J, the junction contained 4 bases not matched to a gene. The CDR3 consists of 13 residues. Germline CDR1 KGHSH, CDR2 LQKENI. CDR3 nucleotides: TGTGCCAGCTCACTCCAGGGGGGAGAAAAACTGTTTTTT. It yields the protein CASSLQGGEKLFF.

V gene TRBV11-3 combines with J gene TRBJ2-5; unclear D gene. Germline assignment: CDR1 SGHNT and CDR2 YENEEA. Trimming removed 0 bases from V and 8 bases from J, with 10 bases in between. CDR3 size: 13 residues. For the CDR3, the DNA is TGTGCCAGCAGCTTAGATGCCCAGGCCACCCAGTACTTC. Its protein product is CASSLDAQATQYF.

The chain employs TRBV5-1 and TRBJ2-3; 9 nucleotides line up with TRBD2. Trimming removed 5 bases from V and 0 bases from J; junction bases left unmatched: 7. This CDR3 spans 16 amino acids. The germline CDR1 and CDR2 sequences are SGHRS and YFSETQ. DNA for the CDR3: TGCGCCAGCAGGAAGCGGGGGGCACACAGCACAGATACGCAGTATTTT. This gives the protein CASRKRGAHSTDTQYF.

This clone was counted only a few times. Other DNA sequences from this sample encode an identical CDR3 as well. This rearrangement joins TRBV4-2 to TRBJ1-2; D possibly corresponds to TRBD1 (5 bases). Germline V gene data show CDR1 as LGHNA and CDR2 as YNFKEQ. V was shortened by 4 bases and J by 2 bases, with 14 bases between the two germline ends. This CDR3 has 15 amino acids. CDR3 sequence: CASSLTRDTNYGYTF. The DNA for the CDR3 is TGTGCCAGCAGCCTGACCAGGGATACCAACTATGGCTACACCTTC.

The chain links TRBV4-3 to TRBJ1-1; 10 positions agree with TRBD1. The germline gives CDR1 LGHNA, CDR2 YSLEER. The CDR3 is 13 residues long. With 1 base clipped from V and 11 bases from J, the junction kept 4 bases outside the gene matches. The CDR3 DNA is TGCGCCAGCAGCCAAGGGACAGGGGGACGGGCTTTCTTT. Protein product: CASSQGTGGRAFF.

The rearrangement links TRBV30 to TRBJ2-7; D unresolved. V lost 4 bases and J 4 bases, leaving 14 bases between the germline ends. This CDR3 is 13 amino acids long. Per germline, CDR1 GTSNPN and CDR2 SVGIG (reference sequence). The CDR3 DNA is TGTGCCTGGACCCGTGAGGCAGCGTACGAGCAGTACTTC. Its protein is CAWTREAAYEQYF.

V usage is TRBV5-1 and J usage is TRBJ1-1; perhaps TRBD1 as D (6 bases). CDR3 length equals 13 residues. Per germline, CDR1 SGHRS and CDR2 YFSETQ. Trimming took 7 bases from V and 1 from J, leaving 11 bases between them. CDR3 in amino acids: CASCPQGNTEAFF. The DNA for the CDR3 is TGCGCCAGCTGCCCACAGGGGAACACTGAAGCTTTCTTT.

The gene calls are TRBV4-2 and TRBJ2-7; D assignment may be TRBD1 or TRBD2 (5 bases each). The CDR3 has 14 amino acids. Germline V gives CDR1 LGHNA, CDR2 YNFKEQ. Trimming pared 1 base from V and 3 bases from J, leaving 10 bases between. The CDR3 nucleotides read TGTGCCAGCAGCCAAGTTGAGGGGATCTACGAGCAGTACTTC. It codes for CASSQVEGIYEQYF.

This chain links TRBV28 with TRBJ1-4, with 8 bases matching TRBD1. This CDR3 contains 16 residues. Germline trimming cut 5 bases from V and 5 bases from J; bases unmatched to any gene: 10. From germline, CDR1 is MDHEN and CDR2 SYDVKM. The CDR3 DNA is TGTGCCAGCAGTGTAAGAGGACAGGGATCAAATGAAAAACTGTTTTTT. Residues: CASSVRGQGSNEKLFF.

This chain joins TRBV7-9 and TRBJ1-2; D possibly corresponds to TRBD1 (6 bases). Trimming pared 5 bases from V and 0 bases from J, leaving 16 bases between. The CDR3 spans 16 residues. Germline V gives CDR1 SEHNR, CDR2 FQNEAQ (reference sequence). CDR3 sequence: CASSPPDSTTNYGYTF. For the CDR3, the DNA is TGTGCCAGCAGCCCGCCGGACAGCACCACTAACTATGGCTACACCTTC.